This T cell receptor beta chain was sequenced for a study of blood T cells in healthy people across ages. Primed by a sample-barcoded 5' primer and a J-beta primer mix, a second PCR proceeded for about 7 to 11 cycles. One entry per CDR3 protein, called by TCRdb with MiXCR from the 5' RACE reads. The profile shows about 730,000 distinct CDR3 sequences, more than 40% of them singletons. The ends were cut back, 0 bases at V and 3 bases at J, with 16 bases in the middle. This CDR3 spans 16 amino acids. The germline gives CDR1 SGHRS, CDR2 YFSETQ. Specimen: blood. The chain couples TRBV5-1 to TRBJ2-7; D possibly uses TRBD1 or TRBD2 (5 bases each). This TCR derives from a woman aged 60 to 75 in good health. CDR3 bases: TGCGCCAGCAGCTTGGCCCCAGGGAGAGGGAACTACGAGCAGTACTTC. This codes for CASSLAPGRGNYEQYF.